The present entry profiles one TCR beta chain with its context. MiXCR was run by TCRdb on the 5' RACE reads, yielding one entry per CDR3 protein. This sample yields 280,000 or so distinct CDR3 sequences, of which 8% to 9% are seen a single time; roughly 23% belongs to the top ten. This sample stems from a study of T-cell memory formation after mild COVID-19. The CDR3 has 13 residues. The germline V and J ends were trimmed by 6 bases and 4 bases, with 12 bases remaining between them. The clonotype comes from a man aged 18 to 30 who had mild COVID-19 (a few samples of this study predate the infection). Cell type and time point are not known. V gene TRBV12-3 or TRBV12-4 combines with J gene TRBJ1-1, with no clear D. The sequencing input was PBMCs or a T cell subset sorted from them (not recorded which). For the CDR3, the DNA is TGTGCCAGCAGCCTCCTAAAGGGCACTGAAGCTTTCTTT. It specifies CASSLLKGTEAFF.